The 25 T cell receptor beta chains below were found in one sample sequenced in a study of T cell responses to AZD1222 COVID-19 vaccine. Assay used: immunoSEQ multiplex PCR; TCRdb lists only in-frame clones, some missing. Seen here are approximately 180,000 clones, over 80% observed once, and the top ten hold around 0.96%. The sample here was peripheral blood, taken 28 days after the second dose of the MenACWY control vaccine. The receptors originated from an adult who received the MenACWY meningococcal vaccine as a control.

The chain recombines TRBV7-2 with TRBJ2-2; maybe TRBD1 (5 bases). This CDR3 has 15 residues. Per germline, CDR1 SGHTA and CDR2 FQGNSA. Trimming took 3 bases from V and 3 from J, leaving 11 bases between them. The CDR3 here is CASSFKGRDTGELFF. Written as DNA, the CDR3 is TGTGCCAGCAGCTTTAAGGGCAGGGACACCGGGGAGCTGTTTTTT. The entire variable domain, with the rest obtained from reference TRBV7-2 and TRBJ2-2, is as follows: GAGVSQSPSNKVTEKGKDVELRCDPISGHTALYWYRQSLGQGLEFLIYFQGNSAPDKSGLPSDRFSAERTGGSVSTLTIQRTQQEDSAVYLCASSFKGRDTGELFFGEGSRLTVL.

V is TRBV2 and J is TRBJ1-2, with D maybe TRBD1 (5 bases). Trimming took off 11 bases at V and 3 bases at J, with 16 bases between the two ends. CDR1 and CDR2 from the germline V gene are SNHLY and FYNNEI. The CDR3 sequence is 13 residues long. The chain's CDR3 is CAGRAGSDYGYTF. Written as DNA, the CDR3 is TGTGCCGGGAGGGCAGGGAGTGACTATGGCTACACCTTC.

V and J are TRBV30 and TRBJ2-7; D perhaps matches TRBD1 (5 bases). The CDR3 loop spans 14 amino acids. CDR1 and CDR2 (germline): GTSNPN, SVGIG (reference sequence). The V end lost 4 bases, the J end lost 0 bases, and 13 bases lay between the germline ends. CDR3 in amino acids: CAWTKGLASYEQYF. The CDR3 coding sequence is TGTGCCTGGACAAAGGGGCTCGCCTCCTACGAGCAGTACTTC.

The gene calls are TRBV30 and TRBJ1-5, with D hard to call. The length of the CDR3 is 15 residues. The germline V and J ends were trimmed by 2 bases and 5 bases, with 16 bases remaining between them. Germline V CDR1 and CDR2: GTSNPN, SVGIG (reference sequence). This CDR3 is CAWSPMYLRDQPQHF. The DNA of the CDR3 is TGTGCCTGGAGTCCTATGTACCTCCGGGATCAGCCCCAGCATTTT.

The chain uses TRBV30 and TRBJ1-4, with 7 positions matching TRBD1. The CDR3 is 15 amino acids. Germline V gene sequence: CDR1 GTSNPN, CDR2 SVGIG (reference sequence). V gave up 0 bases and J gave up 4 bases; unmatched junction bases: 5. In DNA, the CDR3 is TGTGCCTGGAGTGTCCAGGGGGTCTATAATGAAAAACTGTTTTTT. Amino acid sequence: CAWSVQGVYNEKLFF.

This sequence joins TRBV21-1 and TRBJ2-1; the D call in the table, TRBD2, was not verified against the DNA. TRBV21-1 is listed as a pseudogene. The CDR3 has 18 residues. CDR3 sequence reads: CASSKGPGGPSVYNEQFF. In nucleotides, the CDR3 is TGTGCCAGCAGCAAAGGACCGGGGGGTCCTTCGGTCTACAATGAGCAGTTCTTC.

This clone was observed a single time. The chain links TRBV9 to TRBJ1-6; D not resolved. Between the trimmed V and J ends, which lost 2 bases and 7 bases, there was a span of 10 bases. This CDR3 is 14 amino acids long. The V gene's germline CDR1 is SGDLS and CDR2 YYNGEE. The CDR3 DNA reads as TGTGCCAGCAGCGTTAACCGAGGCAATTCACCCCTCCACTTT. This gives the protein CASSVNRGNSPLHF.

J is TRBJ1-4 and V is TRBV30; TRBD1 matches 7 bases. Germline V gene sequence: CDR1 GTSNPN, CDR2 SVGIG (reference sequence). The CDR3 runs 15 residues. V shed 4 bases, J shed 2 bases, and the junction held 7 bases outside the gene matches. CDR3 region: CAWTPDRVTNEKLFF. The CDR3 DNA sequence: TGTGCCTGGACCCCCGACAGGGTTACTAATGAAAAACTGTTTTTT.

V and J are TRBV2 and TRBJ1-3; a possible D gene is TRBD1 (5 bases). Trimming took off 6 bases at V and 0 bases at J, with 15 bases between the two ends. This CDR3 is built from 16 residues. In germline, CDR1 is SNHLY, CDR2 FYNNEI. Here the CDR3 DNA reads TGTGCCAGCAGGATCCAGGGACGTCTCTCTGGAAACACCATATATTTT. This translates into CASRIQGRLSGNTIYF.

The J gene is TRBJ2-7, the V gene TRBV3-1 (or the pseudogene TRBV3-2); D possibly corresponds to TRBD1 (6 bases). The CDR3 has 13 residues. V shed 2 bases and J shed 7 bases, with 12 bases lying between them. Germline V gives CDR1 LGHDT, CDR2 YNNKEL (reference sequence). The CDR3: CASSQRVGGEQYF. DNA of the CDR3: TGTGCCAGCAGCCAACGTGTAGGGGGTGAGCAGTACTTC.

The chain links TRBV29-1 to TRBJ1-2; 9 bases map to TRBD1. This CDR3 comprises 12 residues. The germline CDR1 and CDR2 sequences are SQVTM and ANQGSEA. Germline trimming cut 5 bases from V and 6 bases from J; bases unmatched to any gene: 4. DNA for the CDR3: TGCAGCGTTTTTGGGACAGGGAATGGCTACACCTTC. Translation gives CSVFGTGNGYTF.

The chain combines TRBV19 with TRBJ1-1; D remains unclear. CDR3 length equals 13 residues. Between the trimmed V and J ends, which lost 5 bases and 0 bases, there was a span of 7 bases. Germline loops: CDR1 LNHDA, CDR2 SQIVND (reference sequence). The CDR3 spells CASSSGMNTEAFF. The CDR3 region has the DNA TGTGCCAGTAGTTCGGGCATGAACACTGAAGCTTTCTTT.

The V gene is TRBV6-1, the J gene TRBJ1-6, with D hard to call. Trimming stripped 2 bases from V and 7 bases from J, with 9 bases between. The germline gives CDR1 MNHNS, CDR2 SASEGT. The CDR3 is 14 amino acids. CDR3 sequence: CASSEREQNSPLHF. The CDR3 DNA reads as TGTGCCAGCAGTGAAAGGGAGCAGAATTCACCCCTCCACTTT.

The V and J genes are TRBV19 and TRBJ2-7; 7 nucleotides line up with TRBD2. This CDR3 has 18 amino acids. Germline CDR1 and CDR2: LNHDA and SQIVND (reference sequence). Unmatched junction bases numbered 13, after V lost 2 bases and J lost 0 bases. CDR3 sequence reads: CASSIKGGATSHSYEQYF. CDR3 bases: TGTGCCAGTAGTATAAAGGGAGGGGCCACATCCCACTCCTACGAGCAGTACTTC.

The CDR3 region is CASSLGVAVYEQYF. In nucleotides, the CDR3 is TGTGCCAGCAGCCTCGGGGTAGCAGTCTACGAGCAGTACTTC. The chain employs TRBV6-5 and TRBJ2-7; D might be TRBD2 (5 bases). CDR3 length equals 14 residues. Trimming took 6 bases from V and 3 from J, leaving 15 bases between them. Germline CDR1 MNHEY, CDR2 SVGAGI.

This rearrangement joins TRBV6-5 to TRBJ1-3; the D is unclear. Trimming shortened V by 8 bases and J by 0 bases, and 11 bases separated the two germline ends. This CDR3 comprises 14 residues. The germline V gene has CDR1 MNHEY and CDR2 SVGAGI. The CDR3, as DNA: TGTGCCAGCGACTCGTCCCTCTCTGGAAACACCATATATTTT. Its protein is CASDSSLSGNTIYF.

V gene TRBV6-6 combines with J gene TRBJ2-5; 9 positions agree with TRBD2. The J segment lost 4 bases and the V segment lost 5 bases, leaving 8 bases of the junction unmatched. The germline V gene has CDR1 MNHNY and CDR2 SVGAGI (reference sequence). This CDR3 comprises 15 residues. In DNA form, the CDR3 reads TGTGCCAGCAGTGAGCCGGGACTAGCTATAGAGACCCAGTACTTC. Encoded protein: CASSEPGLAIETQYF.

The rearrangement links TRBV19 to TRBJ1-6; 9 bases agree with TRBD1. The CDR3 is 16 amino acids. Germline-derived CDR1 and CDR2 are LNHDA and SQIVND (reference sequence). V was pared by 4 bases and J by 8 bases, with 9 bases of the junction left unmatched. In DNA form, the CDR3 reads TGTGCCAGTAGTAGAACCCGGGACAGGGATTATTCACCCCTCCACTTT. This encodes CASSRTRDRDYSPLHF.

The rearrangement joins TRBV18 to TRBJ2-2; possible D gene TRBD1, 6 bases. Between the trimmed V and J ends, which lost 0 bases and 6 bases, there was a span of 14 bases. This CDR3 contains 16 residues. From germline, CDR1 is KGHSH and CDR2 LQKENI. The DNA for the CDR3 is TGTGCCAGCTCACCACCAAAGGCAGGGGCCGCCGGGGAGCTGTTTTTT. It is translated as CASSPPKAGAAGELFF.

J is TRBJ1-2 and V is TRBV3-1 (or the pseudogene TRBV3-2); 7 nucleotides agree with TRBD1. The junction had 7 bases not matched to a gene; V was cut back by 1 base and J by 2 bases. The germline CDR1 and CDR2 sequences are LGHDT and YNNKEL (reference sequence). This CDR3 has 16 amino acids. The CDR3 DNA sequence: TGTGCCAGCAGCCAAGGCAGAACAGGGGTAAACTATGGCTACACCTTC. Protein: CASSQGRTGVNYGYTF.

The J gene is TRBJ1-1, the V gene TRBV6-6; D unresolved. V was cut by 6 bases and J by 5 bases, with 13 bases left in between. CDR3 size: 13 residues. Germline CDR1 reads MNHNY; CDR2 reads SVGAGI (reference sequence). The CDR3 is CASRPGRFTEAFF. The CDR3, as DNA: TGTGCCAGCAGACCCGGACGGTTTACTGAAGCTTTCTTT.

This clone was picked up a small number of times. This rearrangement joins TRBV20-1 to TRBJ1-5; D uncertain. Per the germline V gene, CDR1 is DFQATT and CDR2 is SNEGSKA (reference sequence). Trimming stripped 3 bases from V and 2 bases from J, with 8 bases between. The CDR3 runs to 13 residues. CDR3 bases: TGCAGTGCTAGTTCGACGGGCAATCAGCCCCAGCATTTT. This encodes CSASSTGNQPQHF.

This clone was counted a single time. DNA for the CDR3: TGCGCCAGCAGCTTGGAGGGGCGCTATGGCTACACCTTC. This encodes CASSLEGRYGYTF. The chain couples TRBV5-1 to TRBJ1-2, with TRBD1 as a possible D gene (5 bases). Per germline, CDR1 SGHRS and CDR2 YFSETQ. The CDR3 has 13 amino acids. The ends were cut back, 0 bases at V and 4 bases at J, with 7 bases in the middle.

The chain couples TRBV5-1 to TRBJ2-1, with D maybe TRBD2 (6 bases). CDR3 length: 15 residues. Germline V gene data show CDR1 as SGHRS and CDR2 as YFSETQ. The ends were cut back, 4 bases at V and 0 bases at J, with 11 bases in the middle. CDR3 in DNA: TGCGCCAGCAGCACGGACGGGAGCTCCTACAATGAGCAGTTCTTC. Translation gives CASSTDGSSYNEQFF.

For the CDR3, the DNA is TGTGCCAGAGGTACCGGGTCCTTGGGCACTGAAGCTTTCTTT. Protein product: CARGTGSLGTEAFF. This sequence joins TRBV2 and TRBJ1-1; D not resolved. CDR1 and CDR2 (germline): SNHLY, FYNNEI. The CDR3 loop spans 14 amino acids. V dropped 9 bases and J dropped 4 bases, with 18 bases sitting between them.